This is a list of T cell receptor beta chains from one sample in a study of blood T cell repertoires in COVID-19. Produced via immunoSEQ multiplex PCR; TCRdb's table is partial and in-frame only. The data contain 350,000 or so clones, around nine tenths of them seen just once; the ten biggest clones take up just over 1%. The sequencing sample was made of PBMCs or T cells enriched from blood (not recorded which). These receptors originate from a woman aged 30 to 39 who had been exposed to COVID-19. The CDR3 runs from the conserved cysteine through the conserved F or W. The D gene is left open where the match is weak. Some rows have no size entry. The others give once, few or many, or a class for an expanded clone.

V gene: TRBV7-3; D gene: TRBD1; J gene: TRBJ2-1; clone size: few; CDR3 length: 17; CDR3 protein: CASRNPDRDGLYNEQFF; CDR3 DNA: TGTGCCAGCAGGAACCCGGACAGGGACGGTCTCTACAATGAGCAGTTCTTC
V gene: TRBV7-9; D gene: TRBD1; J gene: TRBJ1-4; clone size: .; CDR3 length: 17; CDR3 protein: CASSFSSGQGRNEKLFF; CDR3 DNA: TGTGCCAGCAGCTTTTCCTCGGGACAGGGAAGGAATGAAAAACTGTTTTTT
V gene: TRBV6-5; D gene: TRBD1; J gene: TRBJ1-4; clone size: .; CDR3 length: 14; CDR3 protein: CASSFQGADEKLFF; CDR3 DNA: TGTGCCAGCAGTTTTCAGGGGGCGGACGAAAAACTGTTTTTT
V gene: TRBV30; D gene: TRBD1; J gene: TRBJ2-7; clone size: once; CDR3 length: 13; CDR3 protein: CAWSRGLSYEQYF; CDR3 DNA: TGTGCCTGGAGCAGGGGGCTCTCCTACGAGCAGTACTTC
V gene: TRBV28; D gene: .; J gene: TRBJ1-4; clone size: .; CDR3 length: 13; CDR3 protein: CASSLPRGEKLFF; CDR3 DNA: TGTGCCAGCAGTTTACCGCGCGGAGAAAAACTGTTTTTT
V gene: TRBV7-8; D gene: .; J gene: TRBJ2-5; clone size: .; CDR3 length: 16; CDR3 protein: CASSLTRTVLQETQYF; CDR3 DNA: TGTGCCAGCAGCTTGACAAGGACAGTACTTCAAGAGACCCAGTACTTC
V gene: TRBV9; D gene: TRBD1; J gene: TRBJ2-2; clone size: .; CDR3 length: 16; CDR3 protein: CASSPRQGVNTGELFF; CDR3 DNA: TGTGCCAGCAGCCCCCGACAGGGGGTAAACACCGGGGAGCTGTTTTTT
V gene: TRBV9; D gene: .; J gene: TRBJ1-5; clone size: .; CDR3 length: 15; CDR3 protein: CASSLGRFPNQPQHF; CDR3 DNA: TGTGCCAGCAGCCTTGGGCGTTTTCCCAATCAGCCCCAGCATTTT
V gene: TRBV19; D gene: .; J gene: TRBJ1-1; clone size: .; CDR3 length: 10; CDR3 protein: CASIKGGTFF; CDR3 DNA: TGTGCCAGCATCAAAGGGGGAACTTTCTTT
V gene: TRBV19; D gene: .; J gene: TRBJ1-1; clone size: .; CDR3 length: 14; CDR3 protein: CASSPRGAGTEAFF; CDR3 DNA: TGTGCCAGTAGTCCCCGGGGGGCAGGCACTGAAGCTTTCTTT
V gene: TRBV28; D gene: .; J gene: TRBJ1-5; clone size: .; CDR3 length: 12; CDR3 protein: CASSLPYQPQHF; CDR3 DNA: TGTGCCAGCAGTTTACCGTATCAGCCCCAGCATTTT
V gene: TRBV11-2; D gene: .; J gene: TRBJ2-3; clone size: .; CDR3 length: 15; CDR3 protein: CASSWPGHGTDTQYF; CDR3 DNA: TGTGCCAGCAGCTGGCCCGGACACGGCACAGATACGCAGTATTTT
V gene: TRBV15; D gene: TRBD1; J gene: TRBJ1-5; clone size: once; CDR3 length: 16; CDR3 protein: CATRPPTGAINQPQHF; CDR3 DNA: TGTGCCACCAGGCCGCCGACAGGGGCAATCAATCAGCCCCAGCATTTT
V gene: TRBV6-5; D gene: .; J gene: TRBJ1-3; clone size: .; CDR3 length: 15; CDR3 protein: CASRTPGGSGNTIYF; CDR3 DNA: TGTGCCAGCAGGACCCCCGGGGGGTCTGGAAACACCATATATTTT
V gene: TRBV9; D gene: .; J gene: TRBJ1-2; clone size: .; CDR3 length: 13; CDR3 protein: CASSVSGKNGYTF; CDR3 DNA: TGTGCCAGCAGCGTATCAGGGAAAAATGGCTACACCTTC
V gene: TRBV5-1; D gene: TRBD2; J gene: TRBJ2-3; clone size: .; CDR3 length: 15; CDR3 protein: CASSTTSGSPDTQYF; CDR3 DNA: TGCGCCAGCAGCACGACTAGCGGGAGCCCAGATACGCAGTATTTT
V gene: TRBV2; D gene: .; J gene: TRBJ2-7; clone size: .; CDR3 length: 12; CDR3 protein: CASSPYRVEQYF; CDR3 DNA: TGTGCCAGCAGTCCCTACAGGGTAGAGCAGTACTTC
V gene: TRBV7-3; D gene: .; J gene: TRBJ1-2; clone size: .; CDR3 length: 14; CDR3 protein: CASSLAAGDYGYTF; CDR3 DNA: TGTGCCAGCAGCTTGGCGGCGGGGGACTATGGCTACACCTTC
V gene: TRBV11-2; D gene: TRBD1; J gene: TRBJ1-3; clone size: .; CDR3 length: 16; CDR3 protein: CASSETLTGAGNTIYF; CDR3 DNA: TGTGCCAGCAGCGAAACTTTAACAGGGGCTGGAAACACCATATATTTT
V gene: TRBV12-3/TRBV12-4; D gene: .; J gene: TRBJ1-1; clone size: .; CDR3 length: 13; CDR3 protein: CASKQNRRTEAFF; CDR3 DNA: TGTGCCAGCAAACAGAACCGTCGCACTGAAGCTTTCTTT
V gene: TRBV28; D gene: .; J gene: TRBJ1-5; clone size: few; CDR3 length: 15; CDR3 protein: CASTGSLGPNQPQHF; CDR3 DNA: TGTGCCAGCACGGGCAGCCTGGGGCCCAATCAGCCCCAGCATTTT
V gene: TRBV5-1; D gene: TRBD2; J gene: TRBJ2-7; clone size: .; CDR3 length: 14; CDR3 protein: CASSFWREGDEQYF; CDR3 DNA: TGCGCCAGCAGCTTCTGGCGGGAGGGGGACGAGCAGTACTTC
V gene: TRBV5-1; D gene: TRBD2; J gene: TRBJ2-1; clone size: .; CDR3 length: 17; CDR3 protein: CASSLVGTSGRGNEQFF; CDR3 DNA: TGCGCCAGCAGCTTGGTAGGGACTAGCGGGAGGGGCAATGAGCAGTTCTTC
V gene: TRBV5-6; D gene: TRBD1; J gene: TRBJ2-7; clone size: .; CDR3 length: 16; CDR3 protein: CASSLGQAGGGYEQYF; CDR3 DNA: TGTGCCAGCAGCTTGGGTCAGGCAGGGGGCGGCTACGAGCAGTACTTC
V gene: TRBV11-2; D gene: .; J gene: TRBJ2-7; clone size: .; CDR3 length: 15; CDR3 protein: CASSLDSGAHYEQYF; CDR3 DNA: TGTGCCAGCAGCTTAGATTCGGGAGCGCACTACGAGCAGTACTTC
V gene: TRBV19; D gene: .; J gene: TRBJ2-5; clone size: .; CDR3 length: 15; CDR3 protein: CASSIVRASQETQYF; CDR3 DNA: TGTGCCAGTAGTATAGTCAGGGCCAGCCAAGAGACCCAGTACTTC
V gene: TRBV27; D gene: TRBD1; J gene: TRBJ1-1; clone size: few; CDR3 length: 17; CDR3 protein: CASSKGQGIFGNTEAFF; CDR3 DNA: TGTGCCAGCAGCAAGGGACAGGGCATTTTCGGGAACACTGAAGCTTTCTTT
V gene: TRBV5-1; D gene: .; J gene: TRBJ2-1; clone size: .; CDR3 length: 15; CDR3 protein: CASSLGGNPQNEQFF; CDR3 DNA: TGCGCCAGCAGCCTTGGGGGGAATCCTCAGAATGAGCAGTTCTTC
V gene: TRBV29-1; D gene: .; J gene: TRBJ1-2; clone size: once; CDR3 length: 12; CDR3 protein: CSVVGEGYGYTF; CDR3 DNA: TGCAGCGTTGTAGGGGAGGGCTATGGCTACACCTTC
V gene: TRBV9; D gene: .; J gene: TRBJ2-7; clone size: .; CDR3 length: 13; CDR3 protein: CASSVGGLREQYF; CDR3 DNA: TGTGCCAGCAGCGTAGGGGGCTTGCGGGAGCAGTACTTC
V gene: TRBV4-2; D gene: TRBD1; J gene: TRBJ1-2; clone size: once; CDR3 length: 18; CDR3 protein: CASSQDQGTGGRPYGYTF; CDR3 DNA: TGTGCCAGCAGCCAAGATCAGGGGACAGGGGGTCGACCCTATGGCTACACCTTC
V gene: TRBV5-1; D gene: .; J gene: TRBJ2-3; clone size: many; CDR3 length: 14; CDR3 protein: CASRAGDPTDTQYF; CDR3 DNA: TGCGCCAGCAGGGCAGGGGACCCCACAGATACGCAGTATTTT
V gene: TRBV3-1/TRBV3-2; D gene: .; J gene: TRBJ2-3; clone size: .; CDR3 length: 15; CDR3 protein: CASSQDGVGAGTQYF; CDR3 DNA: TGTGCCAGCAGCCAGGACGGAGTGGGGGCCGGTACGCAGTATTTT
V gene: TRBV18; D gene: .; J gene: TRBJ2-7; clone size: .; CDR3 length: 14; CDR3 protein: CASSPTRGTYEQYF; CDR3 DNA: TGTGCCAGCTCCCCTACTAGAGGAACCTACGAGCAGTACTTC
V gene: TRBV18; D gene: .; J gene: TRBJ2-3; clone size: .; CDR3 length: 14; CDR3 protein: CASSPRGFTDTQYF; CDR3 DNA: TGTGCCAGCTCACCACGGGGCTTCACAGATACGCAGTATTTT
V gene: TRBV19; D gene: TRBD1; J gene: TRBJ2-7; clone size: .; CDR3 length: 15; CDR3 protein: CASSIVSGQGYEQYF; CDR3 DNA: TGTGCCAGTAGTATAGTTTCCGGACAGGGCTACGAGCAGTACTTC
V gene: TRBV3-1/TRBV3-2; D gene: .; J gene: TRBJ1-2; clone size: .; CDR3 length: 15; CDR3 protein: CASSQEAAGRGGYTF; CDR3 DNA: TGTGCCAGCAGCCAAGAAGCTGCCGGCAGGGGAGGCTACACCTTC
V gene: TRBV27; D gene: .; J gene: TRBJ1-5; clone size: .; CDR3 length: 14; CDR3 protein: CASSLSSSNQPQHF; CDR3 DNA: TGTGCCAGCAGTTTAAGTAGTAGCAATCAGCCCCAGCATTTT
V gene: TRBV12-5; D gene: .; J gene: TRBJ2-2; clone size: .; CDR3 length: 13; CDR3 protein: CASGQGGTGELFF; CDR3 DNA: TGTGCTAGTGGTCAGGGGGGCACCGGGGAGCTGTTTTTT
V gene: TRBV25-1; D gene: TRBD2; J gene: TRBJ2-3; clone size: .; CDR3 length: 16; CDR3 protein: CASSASGRGGTDTQYF; CDR3 DNA: TGTGCCAGCAGCGCTAGCGGGAGGGGGGGCACAGATACGCAGTATTTT
V gene: TRBV2; D gene: .; J gene: TRBJ2-7; clone size: .; CDR3 length: 11; CDR3 protein: CAKGQWDEQYF; CDR3 DNA: TGTGCCAAAGGACAGTGGGACGAGCAGTACTTC
V gene: TRBV15; D gene: TRBD2; J gene: TRBJ2-5; clone size: few; CDR3 length: 16; CDR3 protein: CATSSGLAGGPETQYF; CDR3 DNA: TGTGCCACCAGCAGCGGACTAGCGGGCGGGCCAGAGACCCAGTACTTC
V gene: TRBV19; D gene: TRBD1; J gene: TRBJ1-5; clone size: .; CDR3 length: 14; CDR3 protein: CASRFDRGGQPQHF; CDR3 DNA: TGTGCCAGTAGATTCGACAGGGGCGGTCAGCCCCAGCATTTT